This T cell receptor beta chain is from a study of blood T cells in healthy people across ages. This clonotype appeared many times. Germline assignment: CDR1 SGHRS and CDR2 YFSETQ. There are 15 residues in the CDR3. V was cut by 1 base and J by 0 bases, with 8 bases left in between. Combining a sample-barcoded 5' primer with a J-beta primer mix, a second PCR ran for roughly 6 to 12 cycles. Each CDR3 protein is one row after TCRdb ran MiXCR on the 5' RACE reads. Among about 1.1 million distinct CDR3 sequences, 35% to 40% were seen once, and the ten largest hold approximately 14%. The sample was blood. The sequence was collected from a man aged 18 to 29 in good health. The genes are TRBV5-1 and TRBJ1-5; D is uncertain. CDR3 in amino acids: CASSLSGISNQPQHF. The CDR3 DNA reads as TGCGCCAGCAGCTTGTCGGGGATTAGCAATCAGCCCCAGCATTTT.